A selection of T cell receptor beta chains follows, all from one sample in a study of T cells in Graves' hyperthyroidism and ophthalmopathy. MiXCR, applied by TCRdb to the multiplex PCR reads, yields one record per CDR3 protein. The data show 250,000 to 350,000 distinct CDR3 sequences, with about 20% seen just once and about 60% held by the top ten. Sequencing used blood. These receptors were taken from a man aged 25-45 years with Graves' ophthalmopathy. Both conserved end residues are part of each CDR3. The size entry is marked missing in some rows and otherwise reads once, few, many or a size class.

>many|TRBV6-1|TRBJ2-1|15
CASRPGQGTYNEQFF
>-|TRBV12-3/TRBV12-4|TRBJ1-1|13
CASRGQGASEAFF
>-|TRBV18|TRBJ2-7|13
CASSPMRQDEQYF
>few|TRBV28|TRBJ2-1|15
CASSGRDQGSNEQFF
>many|TRBV10-2|TRBJ1-5|15
CASRGVPGEYQPQHF
>-|TRBV12-3/TRBV12-4|TRBJ1-1|12
CASSLAGPEAFF
>many|TRBV20-1|TRBJ1-5|17
CSARDGGGTVSNQPQHF
>-|TRBV6-1|TRBJ2-5|14
CASNEGGPKETQYF
>many|TRBV7-6|TRBJ2-3|19
CASSPQSGGGRGGTDTQYF
>many|TRBV11-1|TRBJ2-1|16
CASSLRFPVGANEQFF
>-|TRBV29-1|TRBJ1-2|12
CSAFETPYGYTF